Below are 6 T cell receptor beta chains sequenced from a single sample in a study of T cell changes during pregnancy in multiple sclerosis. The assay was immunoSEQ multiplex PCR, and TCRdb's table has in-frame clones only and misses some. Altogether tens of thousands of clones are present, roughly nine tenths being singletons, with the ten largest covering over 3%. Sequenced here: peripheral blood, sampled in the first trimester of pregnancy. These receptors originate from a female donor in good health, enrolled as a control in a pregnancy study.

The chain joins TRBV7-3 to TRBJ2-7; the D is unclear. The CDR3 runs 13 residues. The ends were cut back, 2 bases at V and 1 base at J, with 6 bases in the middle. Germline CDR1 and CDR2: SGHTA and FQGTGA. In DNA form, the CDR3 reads TGTGCCAGCAGCTTACTAGATTCCTACGAGCAGTACTTC. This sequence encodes CASSLLDSYEQYF. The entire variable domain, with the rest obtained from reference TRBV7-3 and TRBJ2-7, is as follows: GAGVSQTPSNKVTEKGKYVELRCDPISGHTALYWYRQSLGQGPEFLIYFQGTGAADDSGLPNDRFFAVRPEGSVSTLKIQRTERGDSAVYLCASSLLDSYEQYFGPGTRLTVT.

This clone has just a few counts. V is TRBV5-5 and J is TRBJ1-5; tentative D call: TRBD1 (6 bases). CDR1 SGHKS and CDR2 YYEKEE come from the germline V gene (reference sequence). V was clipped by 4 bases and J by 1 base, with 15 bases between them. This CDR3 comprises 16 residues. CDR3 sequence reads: CASSKLPGQSNQPQHF. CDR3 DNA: TGTGCCAGCAGCAAACTGCCCGGACAGAGCAATCAGCCCCAGCATTTT. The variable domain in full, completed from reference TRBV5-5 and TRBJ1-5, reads DAGVTQSPTHLIKTRGQQVTLRCSPISGHKSVSWYQQVLGQGPQFIFQYYEKEERGRGNFPDRFSARQFPNYSSELNVNALLLGDSALYLCASSKLPGQSNQPQHFGDGTRLSIL.

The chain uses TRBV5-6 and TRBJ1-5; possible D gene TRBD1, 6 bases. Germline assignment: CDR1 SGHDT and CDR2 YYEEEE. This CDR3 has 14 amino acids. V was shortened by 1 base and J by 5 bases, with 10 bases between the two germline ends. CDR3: CASSLTGYDQPQHF. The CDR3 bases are TGTGCCAGCAGCTTGACAGGGTACGATCAGCCCCAGCATTTT.

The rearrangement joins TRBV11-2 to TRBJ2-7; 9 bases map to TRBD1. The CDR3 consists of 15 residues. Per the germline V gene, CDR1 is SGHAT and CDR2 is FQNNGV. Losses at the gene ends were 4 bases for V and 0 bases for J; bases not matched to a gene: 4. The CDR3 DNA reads TGTGCCAGCAGCTACGGGACAGGGATCTCCTACGAGCAGTACTTC. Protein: CASSYGTGISYEQYF.

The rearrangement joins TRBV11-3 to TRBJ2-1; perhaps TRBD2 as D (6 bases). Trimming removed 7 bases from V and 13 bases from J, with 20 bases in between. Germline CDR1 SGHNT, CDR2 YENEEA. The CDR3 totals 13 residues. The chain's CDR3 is CASTMRDPGFQFF. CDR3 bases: TGTGCCAGCACGATGCGGGACCCCGGGTTTCAGTTCTTC.

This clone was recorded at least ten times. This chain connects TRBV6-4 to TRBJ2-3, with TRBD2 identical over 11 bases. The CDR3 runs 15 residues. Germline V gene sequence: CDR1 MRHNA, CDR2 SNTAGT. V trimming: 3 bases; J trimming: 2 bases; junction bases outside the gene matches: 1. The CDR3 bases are TGTGCCAGCAGTGATAGCGGGGGGGCCACAGATACGCAGTATTTT. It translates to CASSDSGGATDTQYF.